Below, one T cell receptor beta chain is given with its context. Germline CDR1 reads SNHLY; CDR2 reads FYNNEI. The CDR3 spans 14 residues. V lost 6 bases to trimming and J lost 4 bases, with 13 bases between them. The record originates from a study of T cell responses to AZD1222 COVID-19 vaccine. The table came from immunoSEQ multiplex PCR; TCRdb's copy has only in-frame clones and leaves some out. The data show around 150,000 clones, with approximately 87% seen just once and 4% to 4.5% held by the top ten. Pooling of second doses given at about 4 or about 12 weeks was done. Here the sequenced sample was peripheral blood, taken 28 days after the second AZD1222 dose. The J gene is TRBJ1-5, the V gene TRBV2; no definite D call. This clonotype was obtained from an adult who received the AZD1222 COVID-19 vaccine. The CDR3 DNA reads TGTGCCAGCAGCGAATGGGCGGAAAATCAGCCCCAGCATTTT. This gives the protein CASSEWAENQPQHF.